The 24 T cell receptor beta chains reported below all come from one sample, sequenced in a study of cytomegalovirus exposure and HLA in healthy donors. Using immunoSEQ multiplex PCR, the repertoire was profiled, and TCRdb retains in-frame clones only, with some absent. The profile shows about 200,000 clones, about 81% of them singletons. Sequenced: PBMCs. The receptors here all came from a woman in her twenties or thirties in good health and CMV-seronegative.

This chain connects TRBV5-6 to TRBJ2-6; the D is unclear. The V end lost 4 bases, the J end lost 2 bases, and 10 bases lay between the germline ends. The CDR3 spans 15 residues. The germline CDR1 and CDR2 sequences are SGHDT and YYEEEE. Written as DNA, the CDR3 is TGTGCCAGCAGCCCCAAAAACACTGGGGCCAACGTCCTGACTTTC. This sequence encodes CASSPKNTGANVLTF.

V usage is TRBV18 and J usage is TRBJ1-4; D is unresolved. Trimming removed 2 bases at V and 0 bases at J, with 13 bases between. The germline V gene has CDR1 KGHSH and CDR2 LQKENI. The CDR3 is made up of 17 amino acids. DNA for the CDR3: TGTGCCAGCTCACCAGGTTTGGGGAGATCAACTAATGAAAAACTGTTTTTT. Translation: CASSPGLGRSTNEKLFF. The entire variable domain, with the rest obtained from reference TRBV18 and TRBJ1-4, is as follows: NAGVMQNPRHLVRRRGQEARLRCSPMKGHSHVYWYRQLPEEGLKFMVYLQKENIIDESGMPKERFSAEFPKEGPSILRIQQVVRGDSAAYFCASSPGLGRSTNEKLFFGSGTQLSVL.

With regard to this clone: At the DNA level, this CDR3 is encoded by other sequences in the same sample as well. The rearrangement joins TRBV5-1 to TRBJ2-1; 11 nucleotides match TRBD2. Germline V gives CDR1 SGHRS, CDR2 YFSETQ. Unmatched junction bases numbered 0, after V lost 0 bases and J lost 4 bases. The CDR3 totals 15 residues. For the CDR3, the DNA is TGCGCCAGCAGCTTGGGACTAGCGGGGTACAATGAGCAGTTCTTC. Its translation is CASSLGLAGYNEQFF.

V is TRBV10-2 and J is TRBJ1-1; no clear D. V was cut by 6 bases and J by 1 base, with 18 bases left in between. The CDR3 has 16 residues. Germline values: CDR1 WSHSY, CDR2 SAAADI. The CDR3 bases are TGCGCCAGCAGAGACTTCATAGGGAGCCCGAACACTGAAGCTTTCTTT. Residues: CASRDFIGSPNTEAFF.

The rearrangement links TRBV19 to TRBJ2-1, with a possible D match to TRBD1 (6 bases). Germline V gene sequence: CDR1 LNHDA, CDR2 SQIVND (reference sequence). This CDR3 region has 13 residues. Between the trimmed V and J ends, which lost 4 bases and 8 bases, there was a span of 12 bases. CDR3 DNA sequence: TGTGCCAGTAGTACCAGGGACATAGATGAGCAGTTCTTC. Protein product: CASSTRDIDEQFF. Full variable domain (rest looked up from reference TRBV19 and TRBJ2-1): DGGITQSPKYLFRKEGQNVTLSCEQNLNHDAMYWYRQDPGQGLRLIYYSQIVNDFQKGDIAEGYSVSREKKESFPLTVTSAQKNPTAFYLCASSTRDIDEQFFGPGTRLTVL.

This chain uses TRBV29-1 with TRBJ1-4; possibly TRBD1 for D (6 bases). Trimming pared 7 bases from V and 7 bases from J, leaving 16 bases between. Germline V CDR1 and CDR2: SQVTM, ANQGSEA. The CDR3 is 13 residues long. The CDR3 protein is CSAGGGLGEKLFF. CDR3 bases: TGCAGCGCCGGGGGGGGGCTCGGTGAAAAACTGTTTTTT.

This chain joins TRBV9 and TRBJ1-1; a weak D match, TRBD1 (5 bases). Germline lookup yields CDR1 SGDLS and CDR2 YYNGEE. The CDR3 is 14 residues long. V gave up 4 bases and J gave up 4 bases, with 14 bases separating them. CDR3 bases: TGTGCCAGCAGCCCCGGACACTCGGGCACTGAAGCTTTCTTT. Translation: CASSPGHSGTEAFF.

The chain is built from TRBV7-7 and TRBJ2-2; no definite D call. CDR3 size: 13 residues. The germline CDR1 and CDR2 sequences are SSHAT and FNYEAQ (reference sequence). The V end lost 1 base, the J end lost 7 bases, and 7 bases lay between the germline ends. The CDR3 DNA sequence: TGTGCCAGCAGCTTAGACTATAACGGGGAGCTGTTTTTT. Translated: CASSLDYNGELFF. Together with reference TRBV7-7 and TRBJ2-2, the CDR3 gives the full variable domain: GAGVSQSPRYKVTKRGQDVTLRCDPISSHATLYWYQQALGQGPEFLTYFNYEAQPDKSGLPSDRFSAERPEGSISTLTIQRTEQRDSAMYRCASSLDYNGELFFGEGSRLTVL.

The J gene is TRBJ1-2, the V gene TRBV19; D uncertain. Germline V lookup: CDR1 LNHDA, CDR2 SQIVND (reference sequence). Trimming pared 1 base from V and 1 base from J, leaving 7 bases between. The CDR3 sequence is 14 residues long. This CDR3 reads CASSIGDLNYGYTF. In DNA form, the CDR3 reads TGTGCCAGTAGTATAGGAGATCTTAACTATGGCTACACCTTC.

The rearrangement joins TRBV5-1 to TRBJ1-1; D not certain. Germline V gene data show CDR1 as SGHRS and CDR2 as YFSETQ. This CDR3 has 15 residues. The V end lost 5 bases, the J end lost 0 bases, and 14 bases lay between the germline ends. CDR3 bases: TGCGCCAGCAGACCGTACGAGCGATTGAACACTGAAGCTTTCTTT. Its protein is CASRPYERLNTEAFF.

The chain combines TRBV11-2 with TRBJ2-2; 9 bases are shared with TRBD2. The CDR3 is 15 amino acids. Germline trimming cut 4 bases from V and 5 bases from J; bases unmatched to any gene: 5. CDR1 SGHAT and CDR2 FQNNGV come from the germline V gene. Here the CDR3 reads CASSSLSGRTGELFF. The DNA of the CDR3 is TGTGCCAGCAGCTCCTTAAGCGGGAGGACCGGGGAGCTGTTTTTT. Complete variable domain (other parts from reference TRBV11-2 and TRBJ2-2): EAGVAQSPRYKIIEKRQSVAFWCNPISGHATLYWYQQILGQGPKLLIQFQNNGVVDDSQLPKDRFSAERLKGVDSTLKIQPAKLEDSAVYLCASSSLSGRTGELFFGEGSRLTVL.

The chain has TRBV7-7 and TRBJ2-5, with 8 bases that match TRBD1. The germline V gene encodes CDR1 SSHAT and CDR2 FNYEAQ (reference sequence). CDR3 length: 14 amino acids. Germline trimming cut 5 bases from V and 4 bases from J; bases unmatched to any gene: 6. The CDR3 DNA follows: TGTGCCAGCAGCAGGACAGGGAACGGAGAGACCCAGTACTTC. Protein sequence: CASSRTGNGETQYF.

The rearrangement links TRBV5-1 to TRBJ1-4; D gene ambiguous. The CDR3 is 14 amino acids. With 0 bases removed from V and 7 bases from J, the gap between germline ends came to 10 bases. Germline V lookup: CDR1 SGHRS, CDR2 YFSETQ. CDR3 protein: CASSLVSAGEKLFF. The CDR3 nucleotides are TGCGCCAGCAGCTTGGTTTCTGCAGGTGAAAAACTGTTTTTT.

This clone has only a few counts. The V and J genes are TRBV30 and TRBJ2-2; 7 bases line up with TRBD2. This CDR3 is 17 amino acids long. Germline V CDR1 and CDR2: GTSNPN, SVGIG (reference sequence). V dropped 1 base and J dropped 1; count of bases not matched to a gene: 9. CDR3 bases: TGTGCCTGGAGTGCACAGTGGGCTAGCGGGAACACCGGGGAGCTGTTTTTT. Encoded protein: CAWSAQWASGNTGELFF.

This clone appeared a few times. This chain links TRBV27 with TRBJ2-7, with D perhaps matching TRBD2 (6 bases). Germline V gene lookup returns CDR1 MNHEY and CDR2 SMNVEV (reference sequence). V was trimmed by 3 bases and J by 2 bases, leaving 14 bases between them. The CDR3 is 15 residues long. CDR3 bases: TGTGCCAGCAGTTTCGGGGTAGCGGATACCTACGAGCAGTACTTC. The encoded protein is CASSFGVADTYEQYF.

The chain couples TRBV30 to TRBJ1-2; D remains ambiguous. Trimming took 5 bases from V and 2 from J, leaving 15 bases between them. The CDR3 has 14 residues. Germline V lookup: CDR1 GTSNPN, CDR2 SVGIG (reference sequence). The CDR3 coding sequence is TGTGCCTGGGCTGGACTGGGCGCCAACTATGGCTACACCTTC. It is translated as CAWAGLGANYGYTF.

This chain connects TRBV4-2 to TRBJ1-1; possible D gene TRBD1, 6 bases. V lost 0 bases and J 0 bases, leaving 14 bases between the germline ends. In germline, CDR1 is LGHNA, CDR2 YNFKEQ. This CDR3 region has 17 residues. The CDR3 DNA reads TGTGCCAGCAGCCAAGAGGGGTCAGGGGTAATGAACACTGAAGCTTTCTTT. Its protein is CASSQEGSGVMNTEAFF.

This clone was seen a single time. J is TRBJ2-3 and V is TRBV5-1; 8 bases fit TRBD2. Germline CDR1 reads SGHRS; CDR2 reads YFSETQ. The CDR3 has 15 residues. V lost 4 bases to trimming and J lost 4 bases; unmatched junction nucleotides: 8. The CDR3 spells CASSQTSGGADTQYF. The CDR3 DNA reads TGCGCCAGCAGCCAAACTAGCGGTGGCGCAGATACGCAGTATTTT.

The chain links TRBV5-1 to TRBJ2-1; D call uncertain. The CDR3 is 13 amino acids. V lost 5 bases to trimming and J lost 4 bases, with 10 bases between them. The V gene's germline CDR1 is SGHRS and CDR2 YFSETQ. DNA for the CDR3: TGCGCCAGCAGGGAACAGACGTACAATGAGCAGTTCTTC. Its protein is CASREQTYNEQFF. Full variable domain (outside the CDR3, taken from reference TRBV5-1 and TRBJ2-1): KAGVTQTPRYLIKTRGQQVTLSCSPISGHRSVSWYQQTPGQGLQFLFEYFSETQRNKGNFPGRFSGRQFSNSRSEMNVSTLELGDSALYLCASREQTYNEQFFGPGTRLTVL.

In this sample, this clone turned up once. This chain uses TRBV9 with TRBJ2-1, with 9 bases fitting TRBD2. Trimming took 6 bases from V and 5 from J; bases not matched to a gene: 9. The CDR3 loop spans 15 amino acids. Germline V gene sequence: CDR1 SGDLS, CDR2 YYNGEE. CDR3 protein: CASTHSGGPDNEQFF. The CDR3 region has the DNA TGTGCCAGCACGCATAGCGGGGGCCCGGACAATGAGCAGTTCTTC.

The gene calls are TRBV30 and TRBJ1-5; TRBD1 is a possible D gene (6 bases). Trimming shortened V by 2 bases and J by 8 bases, and 19 bases separated the two germline ends. Per germline, CDR1 GTSNPN and CDR2 SVGIG (reference sequence). The CDR3 sequence is 15 residues long. CDR3: CAWSPSQGRYEPQHF. Here the CDR3 DNA reads TGTGCCTGGAGTCCTAGCCAGGGGCGGTATGAGCCCCAGCATTTT.

This chain links TRBV28 with TRBJ2-7; 7 positions agree with TRBD1. The V segment lost 4 bases and the J segment 2 bases; nucleotides outside the gene matches: 8. Per germline, CDR1 MDHEN and CDR2 SYDVKM. The CDR3 consists of 15 residues. CDR3 residues: CASSSRGQAAYEQYF. The CDR3 coding sequence is TGTGCCAGCAGTTCACGAGGACAGGCAGCCTACGAGCAGTACTTC.

V is TRBV5-6 and J is TRBJ2-7; TRBD2 matches 8 bases. CDR1 is SGHDT, CDR2 YYEEEE, per germline. The CDR3 runs 14 residues. V lost 4 bases and J lost 2; bases outside the gene matches: 5. Written as DNA, the CDR3 is TGTGCCAGCAGCCGAGCGGGAGTAGCCTACGAGCAGTACTTC. Translated, it gives CASSRAGVAYEQYF. Full variable domain (missing parts from reference TRBV5-6 and TRBJ2-7): DAGVTQSPTHLIKTRGQQVTLRCSPKSGHDTVSWYQQALGQGPQFIFQYYEEEERQRGNFPDRFSGHQFPNYSSELNVNALLLGDSALYLCASSRAGVAYEQYFGPGTRLTVT.

This rearrangement joins TRBV2 to TRBJ1-6, with D unresolved. The ends were cut back, 3 bases at V and 10 bases at J, with 10 bases in the middle. Germline V lookup: CDR1 SNHLY, CDR2 FYNNEI. This CDR3 contains 13 residues. In DNA, the CDR3 is TGTGCCAGCAGTGATGTTGGCAGATCACCCCTCCACTTT. Translating gives CASSDVGRSPLHF.